These 32 T cell receptor beta chains were sequenced from one sample in a study of blood T cell repertoires in COVID-19. Libraries were prepared by immunoSEQ multiplex PCR; TCRdb keeps only in-frame clonotypes and omits some of them. The sample has roughly 120,000 clones, approximately 74% seen once. The specimen was peripheral blood. The source is a man at least 80 years old with COVID-19, enrolled during active disease.

This rearrangement joins TRBV6-6 to TRBJ1-1; 12 bases align to TRBD1. The CDR3 totals 15 residues. The trim removed 2 bases at V and 8 bases at J, leaving 6 bases unmatched. Germline CDR1 is MNHNY and CDR2 is SVGAGI (reference sequence). CDR3 region: CASSYGEGQGAEAFF. The CDR3 nucleotides are TGTGCCAGCAGTTACGGCGAGGGACAGGGGGCGGAAGCTTTCTTT.

About this clone: A single base separates this from a much larger clone, so it may be a read error. The sample contains more than one DNA sequence encoding this CDR3. This chain joins TRBV7-8 and TRBJ1-1; a possible D gene is TRBD1 (6 bases). This CDR3 comprises 13 residues. Germline loops: CDR1 SGHVS, CDR2 FQNEAQ. Trimming left V 6 bases short and J 1 base short, with 9 bases between. As DNA, the CDR3 is TGTGCCAGCAGTTTGACAGGGAACACTGAAGCTTTCTTT. Residues: CASSLTGNTEAFF.

This clone turned up a few times. The J gene is TRBJ2-1, the V gene TRBV7-8; 8 nucleotides agree with TRBD2. Germline values: CDR1 SGHVS, CDR2 FQNEAQ. The CDR3 runs to 19 residues. V shed 1 base, J shed 0 bases, and the junction held 11 bases outside the gene matches. Written as DNA, the CDR3 is TGTGCCAGCAGCTTAGTACTCACGGGAGGGTTTTTCTCCTACAATGAGCAGTTCTTC. Protein: CASSLVLTGGFFSYNEQFF.

The chain links TRBV7-9 to TRBJ2-1; D is possibly TRBD1 (6 bases). Germline loops: CDR1 SEHNR, CDR2 FQNEAQ (reference sequence). This CDR3 comprises 14 residues. The V end lost 3 bases, the J end lost 3 bases, and 9 bases lay between the germline ends. This chain's CDR3 is CASSLDSFYNEQFF. In DNA form, the CDR3 reads TGTGCCAGCAGCTTGGACAGCTTCTACAATGAGCAGTTCTTC.

This chain connects TRBV5-1 to TRBJ1-3; D gene unclear. The CDR3 contains 15 residues. Germline lookup yields CDR1 SGHRS and CDR2 YFSETQ. V was pared by 0 bases and J by 0 bases, with 7 bases between. CDR3 region: CASSLEQNSGNTIYF. The CDR3, as DNA: TGCGCCAGCAGCTTGGAACAGAACTCTGGAAACACCATATATTTT.

The chain couples TRBV11-2 to TRBJ2-7, with 9 nucleotides matching TRBD1. Trimming removed 6 bases from V and 7 bases from J; junction bases left unmatched: 7. Germline CDR1 reads SGHAT; CDR2 reads FQNNGV. The CDR3 totals 13 residues. CDR3 residues: CASRSQGAREQYF. CDR3 DNA: TGTGCCAGCAGGTCACAGGGGGCGCGGGAGCAGTACTTC.

This clone was observed a handful of times. The chain carries TRBV3-1 (or the pseudogene TRBV3-2) and TRBJ2-7; 10 bases align to TRBD2. This CDR3 comprises 15 residues. Germline CDR1 is LGHDT and CDR2 is YNNKEL (reference sequence). The J segment lost 4 bases and the V segment lost 4 bases, leaving 7 bases of the junction unmatched. The CDR3: CASSRRSSGSYEQYF. In nucleotides, the CDR3 is TGTGCCAGCAGCCGCAGGTCTAGCGGGAGTTACGAGCAGTACTTC.

This clone has just one count. The gene calls are TRBV4-3 and TRBJ2-5, with 7 nucleotides matching TRBD1. After removal of 1 base from V and 7 bases from J, the junction contained 9 bases not matched to a gene. The CDR3 extends over 15 amino acids. CDR1 and CDR2 from the germline V gene are LGHNA and YSLEER. The DNA for the CDR3 is TGCGCCAGCAGCCAAGCCCGGACAGGAGGATGGACCCAGTACTTC. Protein product: CASSQARTGGWTQYF.

This chain joins TRBV5-1 and TRBJ2-3; 9 bases align to TRBD2. V lost 2 bases to trimming and J lost 2 bases; unmatched junction nucleotides: 12. There are 18 residues in the CDR3. From germline, CDR1 is SGHRS and CDR2 YFSETQ. In nucleotides, the CDR3 is TGCGCCAGCAGCTTCTCCTCTCGACTAGCGGTACCCACAGATACGCAGTATTTT. Translated: CASSFSSRLAVPTDTQYF.

V usage is TRBV4-1 and J usage is TRBJ1-5; D gene uncertain. Germline V gene lookup returns CDR1 MGHRA and CDR2 YSYEKL. The V end was cut by 1 base, the J end by 5 bases, with 6 bases between. The CDR3 totals 13 residues. The CDR3 reads CASSQAPDQPQHF. In DNA form, the CDR3 reads TGCGCCAGCAGCCAAGCCCCAGATCAGCCCCAGCATTTT.

The rearrangement joins TRBV28 to TRBJ1-1, with D perhaps matching TRBD1 (6 bases). CDR1 and CDR2 from the germline V gene are MDHEN and SYDVKM. V was cut by 8 bases and J by 1 base, with 14 bases left in between. CDR3 length equals 14 residues. The CDR3 DNA reads as TGTGCCAGCCAGGCGACAGGAGCGAACACTGAAGCTTTCTTT. As protein: CASQATGANTEAFF.

The chain has TRBV2 and TRBJ1-5; a possible D gene is TRBD1 (5 bases). V lost 2 bases, J lost 2 bases, and 13 bases lay in between. The CDR3 runs to 16 residues. CDR1 is SNHLY and CDR2 is FYNNEI in the germline V gene. In nucleotides, the CDR3 is TGTGCCAGCAGTGAACGGGGCGGGGAGGGCAATCAGCCCCAGCATTTT. Its protein product is CASSERGGEGNQPQHF.

The chain links TRBV6-2 or TRBV6-3 to TRBJ2-7; tentatively, D is TRBD2 (5 bases). CDR1 and CDR2 from the germline V gene are MNHEY and SVGEGT. The CDR3 is 15 amino acids. V lost 4 bases, J lost 2 bases, and 15 bases lay in between. The CDR3 here is CASSSGQDWTYEQYF. The CDR3 coding sequence is TGTGCCAGCAGTTCCGGCCAGGACTGGACCTACGAGCAGTACTTC.

The rearrangement links TRBV7-2 to TRBJ2-2, with 7 bases lining up with TRBD2. This CDR3 has 15 residues. Per germline, CDR1 SGHTA and CDR2 FQGNSA. V lost 8 bases, J lost 5 bases, and 11 bases stayed unmatched. DNA for the CDR3: TGTGCCAGCCTTAAGGCGGGAGTAAGGACCGGGGAGCTGTTTTTT. It codes for CASLKAGVRTGELFF.

The rearrangement joins TRBV6-5 to TRBJ1-3, with 9 bases aligning to TRBD1. Germline V CDR1 and CDR2: MNHEY, SVGAGI. The CDR3 is made up of 13 amino acids. V dropped 7 bases and J dropped 8; count of bases not matched to a gene: 6. The CDR3: CASNSGQGDTIYF. The DNA for the CDR3 is TGTGCCAGCAACTCGGGACAGGGTGACACCATATATTTT.

The chain is built from TRBV5-6 and TRBJ2-7; 13 bases are a match to TRBD2. The V and J ends lost 3 bases and 3 bases, in that order; junction bases with no gene match: 6. Germline CDR1 SGHDT, CDR2 YYEEEE. CDR3 size: 16 residues. CDR3 sequence (DNA): TGTGCCAGCAGCTGGGGGACTAGCGGGAACGGCTACGAGCAGTACTTC. It encodes CASSWGTSGNGYEQYF.

The rearrangement joins TRBV25-1 to TRBJ2-3, with TRBD1 as a possible D gene (6 bases). Between the trimmed V and J ends, which lost 3 bases and 5 bases, there was a span of 18 bases. The germline CDR1 and CDR2 sequences are MGHDK and SYGVNS. The CDR3 is 16 amino acids. The CDR3 DNA is TGTGCCAGCAGTGACCCCCGTCCGGGGACAATAGATACGCAGTATTTT. Translating gives CASSDPRPGTIDTQYF.

This chain uses TRBV12-3 or TRBV12-4 with TRBJ1-3; TRBD1 matches 7 bases. With V trimmed by 9 bases and J by 2 bases, 4 bases remained unmatched. CDR3 length: 13 amino acids. The CDR3 coding sequence is TGTGCCAGTGGCAGGGGGGCTGGAAACACCATATATTTT. Translated: CASGRGAGNTIYF.

The genes are TRBV11-2 and TRBJ2-3, with a possible D match to TRBD2 (5 bases). Trimming left V 6 bases short and J 4 bases short, with 8 bases between. CDR1 is SGHAT and CDR2 is FQNNGV in the germline V gene. This CDR3 spans 12 amino acids. The CDR3 DNA follows: TGTGCCAGCAGATCGGAGGCAGATACGCAGTATTTT. This gives the protein CASRSEADTQYF.

This clone was observed at least ten times. The V call is TRBV27, the J call TRBJ2-1, with TRBD2 matching over 7 bases. Germline CDR1 MNHEY, CDR2 SMNVEV (reference sequence). The CDR3 totals 15 residues. J lost 6 bases, V lost 8 bases, and 13 bases had no gene match. The CDR3 bases are TGTGCCAGCTCCGCTCAGGCGGGAGTCAGCAATGAGCAGTTCTTC. Protein sequence: CASSAQAGVSNEQFF.

This chain uses TRBV6-5 with TRBJ2-7; TRBD2 matches 13 bases. Germline assignment: CDR1 MNHEY and CDR2 SVGAGI. V was pared by 7 bases and J by 3 bases, with 6 bases of the junction left unmatched. This CDR3 has 15 amino acids. The CDR3: CASIPGLAGIYEQYF. The CDR3 nucleotides are TGTGCCAGCATCCCGGGACTAGCGGGAATCTACGAGCAGTACTTC.

The rearrangement uses TRBV28 and TRBJ1-5; D perhaps matches TRBD1 (5 bases). The germline CDR1 and CDR2 sequences are MDHEN and SYDVKM. V lost 4 bases and J 3 bases, leaving 13 bases between the germline ends. This CDR3 is 15 amino acids long. CDR3 DNA sequence: TGTGCCAGCAGTTCCCCGCAGGGTTCCAATCAGCCCCAGCATTTT. Translation: CASSSPQGSNQPQHF.

The J gene is TRBJ2-3, the V gene TRBV7-9, with TRBD1 as a possible D gene (6 bases). V was clipped by 5 bases and J by 2 bases, with 20 bases between them. In germline, CDR1 is SEHNR, CDR2 FQNEAQ (reference sequence). This CDR3 is 17 amino acids long. The DNA for the CDR3 is TGTGCCAGCAGCGGAGTCCCTACAGGGACCCTCACAGATACGCAGTATTTT. Its translation: CASSGVPTGTLTDTQYF.

The rearrangement links TRBV24-1 to TRBJ1-1; a weak D match, TRBD1 (5 bases). The CDR3 spans 14 residues. The V gene lost 5 bases and the J gene lost 0 bases, with 9 bases spanning the gap. CDR1 and CDR2 from the germline V gene are KGHDR and SFDVKD. The CDR3 DNA follows: TGTGCCACCAGTGCGGCAGGGATGAACACTGAAGCTTTCTTT. Its translation is CATSAAGMNTEAFF.

DNA of the CDR3: TGTGCCAGCAGGAAGGGACCCGGACAGGGATACAATGAGCAGTTCTTC. Amino acids: CASRKGPGQGYNEQFF. This chain links TRBV9 with TRBJ2-1; 8 positions agree with TRBD1. The CDR3 consists of 16 residues. V dropped 5 bases and J dropped 4; count of bases not matched to a gene: 11. Germline lookup yields CDR1 SGDLS and CDR2 YYNGEE.

A remark on this clone: Relative to the germline gene, one junction end is altered; a read error may explain this. The chain recombines TRBV7-7 with TRBJ2-3; possible D gene TRBD1, 6 bases. Germline assignment: CDR1 SSHAT and CDR2 FNYEAQ (reference sequence). The CDR3 runs 19 residues. The CDR3 coding sequence is TGTGCTAGCAGCTTAGATGGGGGAGAGGGGGTACCTAGCACAGATACGCAGTATTTT. Its protein product is CASSLDGGEGVPSTDTQYF.

The chain couples TRBV10-3 to TRBJ2-7; 10 nucleotides match TRBD1. Germline V gene sequence: CDR1 ENHRY, CDR2 SYGVKD. Trimming at V came to 6 bases and at J to 1 base, leaving 6 bases not matched to a gene. The CDR3 loop spans 15 amino acids. The CDR3 is CAISEGQGISYEQYF. For the CDR3, the DNA is TGTGCCATCAGCGAGGGACAGGGGATTTCCTACGAGCAGTACTTC.

This clone was seen more than once but under ten times. The chain combines TRBV5-1 with TRBJ2-3; tentatively, D is TRBD2 (6 bases). Trimming removed 4 bases at V and 2 bases at J, with 8 bases between. The germline V gene has CDR1 SGHRS and CDR2 YFSETQ. The CDR3 contains 13 residues. Here the CDR3 reads CASSRDFTDTQYF. CDR3 nucleotides: TGCGCCAGCAGCCGGGACTTCACAGATACGCAGTATTTT.

The chain uses TRBV10-3 and TRBJ1-2; 11 bases match TRBD1. V lost 9 bases and J lost 6; bases outside the gene matches: 6. CDR1 is ENHRY, CDR2 SYGVKD, per germline. The CDR3 is made up of 13 amino acids. This chain's CDR3 is CAMPDRGLDGYTF. In DNA form, the CDR3 reads TGTGCCATGCCGGACAGGGGGCTGGATGGCTACACCTTC.

This clone was observed a few times. This rearrangement joins TRBV9 to TRBJ2-7; 9 positions match TRBD1. Germline CDR1 and CDR2: SGDLS and YYNGEE. V lost 3 bases and J lost 7; bases outside the gene matches: 8. The CDR3 extends over 14 amino acids. The CDR3 nucleotides read TGTGCCAGCAGCGCCGGGACAGGGTATGGGGAGCAGTACTTC. Residues: CASSAGTGYGEQYF.

Only a few counts were recorded for this clone. This chain uses TRBV27 with TRBJ1-5; 8 positions agree with TRBD1. This CDR3 region has 16 residues. The V and J ends lost 5 bases and 3 bases, in that order; junction bases with no gene match: 9. Germline CDR1 reads MNHEY; CDR2 reads SMNVEV (reference sequence). The CDR3 spells CASSHQPTGVNQPQHF. The CDR3 region has the DNA TGTGCCAGCAGTCACCAACCGACAGGGGTCAATCAGCCCCAGCATTTT.

V usage is TRBV6-2 or TRBV6-3 and J usage is TRBJ1-2, with D possibly being TRBD1 (5 bases). The CDR3 totals 15 residues. Germline CDR1 reads MNHEY; CDR2 reads SVGEGT. Trimming removed 5 bases at V and 1 base at J, with 14 bases between. The CDR3 is CASSLVQENNYGYTF. CDR3 sequence (DNA): TGTGCCAGCAGTCTCGTACAGGAAAATAACTATGGCTACACCTTC.